Sequencing of this T cell receptor (beta chain) was carried out in a study of identical twins. This clonotype was seen at least ten times. The antigen is unknown. CDR1 and CDR2 from the germline V gene are ENHRY and SYGVKD. The CDR3 loop spans 13 amino acids. V lost 4 bases and J lost 1, with 6 bases in between. TCRdb reanalysed the 5' RACE reads using MiXCR and keeps one entry per CDR3 protein. The data show 1,800,000 or so distinct CDR3 sequences, with roughly 35% seen just once and about 0.27% held by the top ten. Findings and caveats of the study: In drawing conclusions, the study used cross-sectional statistical analysis and did not follow the same donors. Possibly, invariant MAIT and iNKT cells partly confounded zero-insertion analyses. The abundant beta clonotypes from cord blood had fewer insertions, and memory repertoires had none of this.

The source is a newborn girl in good health. Sequenced sample: cord blood. The genes are TRBV10-3 and TRBJ2-3; possible D gene TRBD2, 6 bases. Here the CDR3 DNA reads TGTGCCATCAGTGGACTAGGCACAGATACGCAGTATTTT. Protein sequence: CAISGLGTDTQYF.